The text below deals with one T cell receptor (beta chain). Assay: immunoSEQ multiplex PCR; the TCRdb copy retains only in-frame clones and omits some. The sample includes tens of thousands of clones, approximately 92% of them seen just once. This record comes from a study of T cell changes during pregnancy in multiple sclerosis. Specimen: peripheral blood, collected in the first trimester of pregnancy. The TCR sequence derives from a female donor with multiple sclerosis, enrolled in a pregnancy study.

The CDR3 region has the DNA TGCGCCAGCAGCTCCGGGGGGACCTACAATGAGCAGTTCTTC. It encodes CASSSGGTYNEQFF. This chain links TRBV5-1 with TRBJ2-1, with TRBD2 identical over 7 bases. From germline, CDR1 is SGHRS and CDR2 YFSETQ. Trimming took 3 bases from V and 2 from J; bases not matched to a gene: 2. The CDR3 sequence is 14 residues long. The whole variable domain, remainder taken from reference TRBV5-1 and TRBJ2-1, is KAGVTQTPRYLIKTRGQQVTLSCSPISGHRSVSWYQQTPGQGLQFLFEYFSETQRNKGNFPGRFSGRQFSNSRSEMNVSTLELGDSALYLCASSSGGTYNEQFFGPGTRLTVL.